The 9 T cell receptor beta chains given below trace back to one sample, sequenced in a study of cytomegalovirus exposure and HLA in healthy donors. The PCR contained 60 Vbeta and 13 Jbeta primers. Assay: immunoSEQ multiplex PCR; the TCRdb copy retains only in-frame clones and omits some. The table includes 110,000 to 150,000 clones, approximately 71% detected once. Material for sequencing was PBMCs. All receptors derive from a man in his forties in good health and CMV-seronegative.

The V gene is TRBV2, the J gene TRBJ1-4; D possibly corresponds to TRBD1 (6 bases). Trimming shortened V by 7 bases and J by 8 bases, and 14 bases separated the two germline ends. This CDR3 spans 13 amino acids. Germline V gives CDR1 SNHLY, CDR2 FYNNEI. The CDR3 DNA reads TGTGCCAGCACCCCAGGGGAAGCCGAAAAACTGTTTTTT. It encodes CASTPGEAEKLFF.

This chain joins TRBV7-9 and TRBJ1-2; 7 bases map to TRBD1. With 5 bases clipped from V and 2 bases from J, the junction kept 8 bases outside the gene matches. The CDR3 has 15 residues. Per germline, CDR1 SEHNR and CDR2 FQNEAQ (reference sequence). CDR3 in amino acids: CASSPGQVTNYGYTF. CDR3 coding DNA: TGTGCCAGCAGCCCTGGACAGGTTACAAACTATGGCTACACCTTC.

The chain is built from TRBV5-4 and TRBJ1-5; TRBD1 agrees at 9 bases. The V gene end was trimmed by 3 bases and the J gene end by 7 bases; junction bases not matched to a gene: 5. CDR3 length: 14 amino acids. Germline V lookup: CDR1 SGHNT, CDR2 YYREEE (reference sequence). The chain's CDR3 is CASSYGTGNQPQHF. The CDR3 DNA sequence: TGTGCCAGCAGCTACGGGACAGGGAACCAGCCCCAGCATTTT.

CDR3 nucleotide sequence: TGTGCCAGCAAGGAGCGGGGGGCCGAGGAGTTCTTC. Protein product: CASKERGAEEFF. V gene TRBV2 combines with J gene TRBJ2-1, with 9 bases fitting TRBD2. Germline V lookup: CDR1 SNHLY, CDR2 FYNNEI. The CDR3 is 12 residues long. The junction had 9 bases not matched to a gene; V was cut back by 7 bases and J by 14 bases.

This chain uses TRBV19 with TRBJ2-1, with D possibly being TRBD2 (5 bases). The germline gives CDR1 LNHDA, CDR2 SQIVND (reference sequence). Trimming stripped 11 bases from V and 6 bases from J, with 17 bases between. The CDR3 consists of 13 residues. CDR3 loop: CASQAGVGNEQFF. CDR3 DNA: TGTGCCTCCCAAGCCGGGGTTGGCAATGAGCAGTTCTTC.

V usage is TRBV14 and J usage is TRBJ1-1, with D unclear. This CDR3 comprises 13 residues. Per the germline V gene, CDR1 is SGHDN and CDR2 is FVKESK. V lost 4 bases and J 2 bases, leaving 8 bases between the germline ends. CDR3 nucleotide sequence: TGTGCCAGCAGCCGTGGGCCCAACACTGAAGCTTTCTTT. Translation: CASSRGPNTEAFF.

The chain is built from TRBV5-1 and TRBJ2-1; a weak D match, TRBD1 (5 bases). The CDR3 consists of 15 residues. Germline lookup yields CDR1 SGHRS and CDR2 YFSETQ. Trimming shortened V by 5 bases and J by 6 bases, and 18 bases separated the two germline ends. In nucleotides, the CDR3 is TGCGCCAGCAGTTCAACAGGCTCCCTCAGCAATGAGCAGTTCTTC. Its translation is CASSSTGSLSNEQFF. The complete variable domain, with remaining parts taken from reference TRBV5-1 and TRBJ2-1, reads KAGVTQTPRYLIKTRGQQVTLSCSPISGHRSVSWYQQTPGQGLQFLFEYFSETQRNKGNFPGRFSGRQFSNSRSEMNVSTLELGDSALYLCASSSTGSLSNEQFFGPGTRLTVL.

The table lists this clone with a count of one. The chain is built from TRBV2 and TRBJ1-2, with a tentative D call TRBD1 (5 bases). V dropped 6 bases and J dropped 6 bases, with 14 bases sitting between them. Germline lookup yields CDR1 SNHLY and CDR2 FYNNEI. This CDR3 has 13 residues. The CDR3 DNA follows: TGTGCCAGCAGCTACATTGGGGGGAATGGCTACACCTTC. Translation: CASSYIGGNGYTF.

The chain carries TRBV4-2 and TRBJ1-4; unclear D gene. The V gene lost 1 base and the J gene lost 13 bases, with 10 bases spanning the gap. CDR1 LGHNA and CDR2 YNFKEQ come from the germline V gene. The CDR3 is 12 amino acids. The CDR3 bases are TGTGCCAGCAGCCAAGTGAATACTCCACTGTTTTTT. This sequence encodes CASSQVNTPLFF.